This T cell receptor (beta chain) was captured in a study of blood T cell repertoires in COVID-19. Repertoires were generated with immunoSEQ multiplex PCR, while TCRdb's copy carries only in-frame clones and drops some. The sample includes 75,000 to 100,000 clones, around 82% seen only once; the top ten take around 7.2%. In germline, CDR1 is SGHTS, CDR2 YDEGEE. This CDR3 is built from 14 residues. V dropped 5 bases and J dropped 2; count of bases not matched to a gene: 5. The sequence derives from a man aged 50 to 60 with active or convalescent COVID-19. Sequenced input: peripheral blood. V usage is TRBV5-8 and J usage is TRBJ2-7; 9 bases align to TRBD2. The CDR3 DNA reads TGTGCCAGCAGTGAGCGGGGGGCCACCTACGAGCAGTACTTC. Translating gives CASSERGATYEQYF. Looking up the rest from reference TRBV5-8 and TRBJ2-7 gives the full variable domain: EAGVTQSPTHLIKTRGQQATLRCSPISGHTSVYWYQQALGLGLQFLLWYDEGEERNRGNFPPRFSGRQFPNYSSELNVNALELEDSALYLCASSERGATYEQYFGPGTRLTVT.